A selection of T cell receptor beta chains follows, all from one sample in a study of Graves' ophthalmopathy and Graves' hyperthyroidism. TCRdb recomputed calls from the multiplex PCR reads with MiXCR, one row per CDR3 protein. The sample includes hundreds of thousands of distinct CDR3 sequences, roughly 39% of them seen just once. The sample consisted of peripheral blood. These TCRs come from an adult man with Graves' ophthalmopathy. Each CDR3 is given with its conserved first and last residue. The D gene is left open where the match is weak. Clone size is not always given. Where it is, it says once, few, many or a class for expanded clones.

cdr3_aa: CASSLGWGNSGANVLTF
cdr3_nt: TGTGCCAGCAGCTTAGGATGGGGGAACTCTGGGGCCAACGTCCTGACTTTC
v_call: TRBV7-7
j_call: TRBJ2-6
d_call: NA
clone_size: many

cdr3_aa: CATSRDHETGYEQYF
cdr3_nt: TGTGCCACCAGCAGAGATCACGAGACAGGCTACGAGCAGTACTTC
v_call: TRBV15
j_call: TRBJ2-7
d_call: NA
clone_size: NA

cdr3_aa: CSAGQDLNNEQFF
cdr3_nt: TGCAGCGCGGGGCAGGATTTGAACAATGAGCAGTTCTTC
v_call: TRBV29-1
j_call: TRBJ2-1
d_call: NA
clone_size: NA

cdr3_aa: CASREKTGYSNQPQHF
cdr3_nt: TGTGCCAGCAGAGAAAAGACGGGCTATAGCAATCAGCCCCAGCATTTT
v_call: TRBV10-3
j_call: TRBJ1-5
d_call: NA
clone_size: few

cdr3_aa: CASSAGTSGAQETQYF
cdr3_nt: TGTGCCAGCAGCGCCGGGACTAGCGGGGCTCAAGAGACCCAGTACTTC
v_call: TRBV7-2
j_call: TRBJ2-5
d_call: TRBD2
clone_size: NA

cdr3_aa: CASSEVSGGNSYEQYF
cdr3_nt: TGTGCCAGCAGTGAGGTTAGCGGGGGGAACTCCTACGAGCAGTACTTC
v_call: TRBV2
j_call: TRBJ2-7
d_call: TRBD2
clone_size: few

cdr3_aa: CATDRASYSNQPQHF
cdr3_nt: TGTGCCACGGACCGGGCAAGCTATAGCAATCAGCCCCAGCATTTT
v_call: TRBV7-2
j_call: TRBJ1-5
d_call: NA
clone_size: NA

cdr3_aa: CASSFRGTGPSEQYF
cdr3_nt: TGTGCCAGCAGTTTTCGTGGGACAGGGCCTTCCGAGCAGTACTTC
v_call: TRBV12-3/TRBV12-4
j_call: TRBJ2-7
d_call: TRBD1
clone_size: many

cdr3_aa: CSARIQGVGGELFF
cdr3_nt: TGCAGTGCTAGAATCCAGGGTGTGGGCGGGGAGCTGTTTTTT
v_call: TRBV20-1
j_call: TRBJ2-2
d_call: NA
clone_size: few

cdr3_aa: CASRPGLAGGRTGELFF
cdr3_nt: TGCGCCAGCAGACCGGGACTAGCGGGAGGACGAACCGGGGAGCTGTTTTTT
v_call: TRBV5-1
j_call: TRBJ2-2
d_call: TRBD2
clone_size: few

cdr3_aa: CASSAGLDGYTGELFF
cdr3_nt: TGTGCCAGCAGTGCAGGACTAGACGGTTACACCGGGGAGCTGTTTTTT
v_call: TRBV6-5
j_call: TRBJ2-2
d_call: TRBD2
clone_size: few

cdr3_aa: CATSMDRVNQPQHF
cdr3_nt: TGTGCCACCAGCATGGACAGGGTCAATCAGCCCCAGCATTTT
v_call: TRBV15
j_call: TRBJ1-5
d_call: TRBD1
clone_size: NA

cdr3_aa: CAISELEGQTQYF
cdr3_nt: TGTGCCATCAGTGAGTTAGAGGGTCAGACCCAGTACTTC
v_call: TRBV10-3
j_call: TRBJ2-5
d_call: NA
clone_size: many

cdr3_aa: CSAAPGLAGETQYF
cdr3_nt: TGCAGTGCAGCCCCAGGGCTAGCCGGAGAGACCCAGTACTTC
v_call: TRBV20-1
j_call: TRBJ2-5
d_call: NA
clone_size: NA

cdr3_aa: CATGLAGISYEQYF
cdr3_nt: TGTGCCACCGGACTAGCGGGAATCTCCTACGAGCAGTACTTC
v_call: TRBV2
j_call: TRBJ2-7
d_call: TRBD2
clone_size: many

cdr3_aa: CASSTRTNSPLHF
cdr3_nt: TGTGCCAGCAGCACCCGGACGAATTCACCCCTCCACTTT
v_call: TRBV7-8
j_call: TRBJ1-6
d_call: NA
clone_size: NA

cdr3_aa: CASSLLAGDASEQYF
cdr3_nt: TGTGCCAGCAGTCTCCTAGCGGGAGATGCCTCCGAGCAGTACTTC
v_call: TRBV10-3
j_call: TRBJ2-7
d_call: TRBD2
clone_size: NA

cdr3_aa: CSATRRDTYGEGLFF
cdr3_nt: TGCAGTGCTACGCGGCGGGACACCTACGGGGAGGGGCTGTTTTTT
v_call: TRBV20-1
j_call: TRBJ1-4
d_call: NA
clone_size: NA

cdr3_aa: CASRGDRGRNEQFF
cdr3_nt: TGTGCCAGCAGGGGGGACAGGGGGCGAAATGAGCAGTTCTTC
v_call: TRBV10-2
j_call: TRBJ2-1
d_call: TRBD1
clone_size: once

cdr3_aa: CATSRVGAGGYTF
cdr3_nt: TGTGCCACCAGCAGAGTCGGAGCGGGTGGCTACACCTTC
v_call: TRBV15
j_call: TRBJ1-2
d_call: NA
clone_size: many

cdr3_aa: CASSPGGTGRNGELFF
cdr3_nt: TGTGCCAGCAGCCCAGGAGGGACAGGGAGGAACGGGGAGCTGTTTTTT
v_call: TRBV7-2
j_call: TRBJ2-2
d_call: TRBD1
clone_size: NA

cdr3_aa: CASSLMSGLNTGELFF
cdr3_nt: TGCGCCAGCAGCTTGATGTCCGGATTGAACACCGGGGAGCTGTTTTTT
v_call: TRBV5-1
j_call: TRBJ2-2
d_call: NA
clone_size: few

cdr3_aa: CSAGQGLNTEAFF
cdr3_nt: TGCAGCGCGGGACAGGGGTTGAACACTGAAGCTTTCTTT
v_call: TRBV29-1
j_call: TRBJ1-1
d_call: TRBD1
clone_size: many

cdr3_aa: CSARAQGRGVQREQYF
cdr3_nt: TGCAGTGCTAGAGCTCAAGGTCGAGGAGTACAGCGCGAGCAGTACTTC
v_call: TRBV20-1
j_call: TRBJ2-7
d_call: NA
clone_size: NA

cdr3_aa: CASSFSPSGASTDTQYF
cdr3_nt: TGCGCCAGCAGCTTCTCGCCTAGCGGAGCTAGCACAGATACGCAGTATTTT
v_call: TRBV5-1
j_call: TRBJ2-3
d_call: TRBD2
clone_size: few

cdr3_aa: CASSDSGVDQPQHF
cdr3_nt: TGTGCCAGCAGTGATAGCGGGGTAGATCAGCCCCAGCATTTT
v_call: TRBV6-1
j_call: TRBJ1-5
d_call: NA
clone_size: many

cdr3_aa: CASSYRDFTTYEQYF
cdr3_nt: TGTGCCAGCAGTTACCGGGACTTTACGACCTACGAGCAGTACTTC
v_call: TRBV10-2
j_call: TRBJ2-7
d_call: NA
clone_size: NA

cdr3_aa: CATQRGDGQSQPQHF
cdr3_nt: TGTGCCACTCAGAGGGGGGACGGACAAAGTCAGCCCCAGCATTTT
v_call: TRBV15
j_call: TRBJ1-5
d_call: NA
clone_size: NA

cdr3_aa: CASTGRDVYEQYF
cdr3_nt: TGTGCCAGCACCGGGAGGGATGTCTACGAGCAGTACTTC
v_call: TRBV10-3
j_call: TRBJ2-7
d_call: TRBD2
clone_size: NA

cdr3_aa: CATSRELADQETQYF
cdr3_nt: TGTGCCACCAGCAGAGAACTAGCGGACCAAGAGACCCAGTACTTC
v_call: TRBV15
j_call: TRBJ2-5
d_call: TRBD2
clone_size: NA

cdr3_aa: CASSGASGGVTEQYF
cdr3_nt: TGTGCCAGCAGCGGCGCTAGCGGGGGGGTTACGGAGCAGTACTTC
v_call: TRBV9
j_call: TRBJ2-7
d_call: TRBD2
clone_size: many

cdr3_aa: CASSHLKRETEEQYF
cdr3_nt: TGTGCCAGCAGCCACCTTAAGCGGGAGACGGAAGAGCAGTACTTC
v_call: TRBV7-8
j_call: TRBJ2-7
d_call: TRBD2
clone_size: NA

cdr3_aa: CASSLPWTGHQETQYF
cdr3_nt: TGTGCCAGCAGCTTACCTTGGACAGGCCACCAAGAGACCCAGTACTTC
v_call: TRBV7-2
j_call: TRBJ2-5
d_call: TRBD1
clone_size: many

cdr3_aa: CASSLKWGQGYGYTF
cdr3_nt: TGTGCCAGCAGTTTAAAGTGGGGACAGGGATATGGCTACACCTTC
v_call: TRBV27
j_call: TRBJ1-2
d_call: TRBD1
clone_size: NA

cdr3_aa: CASSSDFYYGSGANVLTF
cdr3_nt: TGTGCCAGCAGCTCCGACTTCTACTATGGGAGTGGGGCCAACGTCCTGACTTTC
v_call: TRBV7-6
j_call: TRBJ2-6
d_call: NA
clone_size: many

cdr3_aa: CASSLEGDRAEETQYF
cdr3_nt: TGTGCCAGCAGCTTAGAAGGGGACAGGGCGGAGGAGACCCAGTACTTC
v_call: TRBV7-6
j_call: TRBJ2-5
d_call: TRBD1
clone_size: NA

cdr3_aa: CASSLVSGLASEEQYF
cdr3_nt: TGTGCCAGCAGCTTAGTGTCGGGACTAGCGAGCGAGGAGCAGTACTTC
v_call: TRBV7-2
j_call: TRBJ2-7
d_call: TRBD2
clone_size: many

cdr3_aa: CSVEDLHGGMNTEAFF
cdr3_nt: TGCAGCGTTGAAGATCTTCATGGAGGAATGAACACTGAAGCTTTCTTT
v_call: TRBV29-1
j_call: TRBJ1-1
d_call: NA
clone_size: many